What follows are 14 T cell receptor beta chains derived from one specimen sequenced in a study of vaccination and CD4 T cells after COVID-19. Treatment indicated: roughly 10-day PBMC culture with coronavirus spike peptide pools or control peptides (ViraFEST assay). No cognate antigen is known for these TCRs. Sequenced with the Oncomine TCR Beta short-read assay was DNA taken from cultured CD4+ T cells. TCRdb passed the PCR reads through MiXCR, listing each CDR3 protein once. The sample yields roughly 15,000 distinct CDR3 sequences, about four fifths seen once. The material sequenced was CD4+ T cells from blood, cultured in vitro, taken after SARS-CoV-2 vaccination. Every receptor here comes from a human donor who received a COVID-19 vaccine.

The rearrangement links TRBV20-1 to TRBJ2-7; 11 bases agree with TRBD1. Trimming removed 0 bases from V and 2 bases from J; junction bases left unmatched: 12. The CDR3 sequence is 18 residues long. Germline CDR1 and CDR2: DFQATT and SNEGSKA (reference sequence). The CDR3 sequence is CSAREGGAGQGATYEQYF. CDR3 nucleotides: TGCAGTGCTAGAGAGGGGGGAGCAGGACAGGGGGCAACCTACGAGCAGTACTTC.

The gene calls are TRBV20-1 and TRBJ1-1; 7 nucleotides line up with TRBD1. Germline trimming cut 5 bases from V and 3 bases from J; bases unmatched to any gene: 9. This CDR3 is built from 14 residues. Germline-derived CDR1 and CDR2 are DFQATT and SNEGSKA (reference sequence). CDR3 amino acids: CSARHNQGDTEAFF. CDR3 in DNA: TGCAGTGCTCGCCACAATCAGGGGGACACTGAAGCTTTCTTT.

A few counts support this clonotype. The chain uses TRBV6-5 and TRBJ2-2; D uncertain. Trimming stripped 1 base from V and 7 bases from J, with 4 bases between. The CDR3 is 12 residues long. Germline V CDR1 and CDR2: MNHEY, SVGAGI. CDR3 in amino acids: CASSYFGGELFF. The CDR3 DNA sequence: TGTGCCAGCAGTTACTTCGGCGGGGAGCTGTTTTTT.

V and J are TRBV20-1 and TRBJ1-4; 9 positions agree with TRBD1. Per the germline V gene, CDR1 is DFQATT and CDR2 is SNEGSKA (reference sequence). The CDR3 totals 15 residues. Unmatched junction bases numbered 10, after V lost 3 bases and J lost 8 bases. CDR3 residues: CSARPPGTGKEKLFF. The CDR3 coding sequence is TGCAGTGCTAGGCCGCCCGGGACAGGGAAGGAAAAACTGTTTTTT.

The chain carries TRBV6-1 and TRBJ1-2, with TRBD1 as a possible D gene (6 bases). The germline V gene has CDR1 MNHNS and CDR2 SASEGT. CDR3 size: 12 residues. Trimming removed 5 bases from V and 6 bases from J, with 10 bases in between. The CDR3 protein is CASSQTGDGYTF. The CDR3 coding sequence is TGTGCCAGCAGTCAGACAGGTGATGGCTACACCTTC.

The V and J genes are TRBV19 and TRBJ2-3; D assignment may be TRBD1 or TRBD2 (5 bases each). Germline values: CDR1 LNHDA, CDR2 SQIVND (reference sequence). V was pared by 6 bases and J by 9 bases, with 16 bases between. The CDR3 is made up of 13 amino acids. The DNA for the CDR3 is TGTGCCAGTAGGCGAATTGGGGACGCCACGCAGTATTTT. It encodes CASRRIGDATQYF.

This clonotype was observed a few times. The chain joins TRBV19 to TRBJ1-1; D ambiguous. The CDR3 runs to 15 residues. Between the trimmed V and J ends, which lost 3 bases and 5 bases, there was a span of 16 bases. Germline values: CDR1 LNHDA, CDR2 SQIVND (reference sequence). CDR3 nucleotide sequence: TGTGCCAGTAGTATGAGAACGGCGTTCTCGACTGAAGCTTTCTTT. Amino acids: CASSMRTAFSTEAFF.

This clonotype was counted once. The V and J genes are TRBV24-1 and TRBJ1-2; no clear D gene. The CDR3 extends over 13 amino acids. Per the germline V gene, CDR1 is KGHDR and CDR2 is SFDVKD. Between the trimmed V and J ends, which lost 2 bases and 10 bases, there was a span of 13 bases. Here the CDR3 reads CATSDSAGRYYTF. The CDR3 bases are TGTGCCACCAGTGATTCGGCCGGGAGATACTACACCTTC.

This clonotype is termed medium-sized. The genes are TRBV5-1 and TRBJ1-1; D is undetermined. This CDR3 has 14 residues. CDR1 SGHRS and CDR2 YFSETQ come from the germline V gene. V was trimmed by 0 bases and J by 8 bases, leaving 14 bases between them. The CDR3 DNA reads as TGCGCCAGCAGCTTGGCGGTGGGCAGTATCGAAGCTTTCTTT. This encodes CASSLAVGSIEAFF.

J is TRBJ1-3 and V is TRBV20-1, with TRBD1 matching over 7 bases. V dropped 5 bases and J dropped 4; count of bases not matched to a gene: 8. Germline lookup yields CDR1 DFQATT and CDR2 SNEGSKA (reference sequence). The CDR3 is 14 amino acids. CDR3 bases: TGCAGTGCTCACGACAGGGATAGGGGAAACACCATATATTTT. Its protein product is CSAHDRDRGNTIYF.

The J gene is TRBJ2-7, the V gene TRBV30; D unresolved. Trimming took 4 bases from V and 2 from J, leaving 6 bases between them. Germline values: CDR1 GTSNPN, CDR2 SVGIG (reference sequence). The CDR3 loop spans 11 amino acids. CDR3 region: CAWTTTYEQYF. The CDR3 nucleotides are TGTGCCTGGACCACGACCTACGAGCAGTACTTC.

On this clonotype: One junction end does not reproduce the germline sequence, and a read error may be involved. The rearrangement uses TRBV18 and TRBJ1-1, with 10 bases fitting TRBD1. CDR1 and CDR2 (germline): KGHSH, LQKENI. This CDR3 region has 17 residues. The CDR3 reads CASSLNRDRGGDTEAFF. The CDR3 DNA is TGTGCCAGCTCACTCAACCGGGACAGGGGAGGGGACACCGAAGCTTTCTTT.

The CDR3 DNA reads TGCAGTGCTTCTCACAGTACTAGCGGGGGGATGACCGGGGAGCTGTTTTTT. It translates to CSASHSTSGGMTGELFF. The chain joins TRBV20-1 to TRBJ2-2, with TRBD2 matching 12 bases. CDR1 and CDR2 (germline): DFQATT, SNEGSKA (reference sequence). V shed 5 bases, J shed 5 bases, and the junction held 12 bases outside the gene matches. The CDR3 extends over 17 amino acids.

The chain couples TRBV7-7 to TRBJ2-5; maybe TRBD2 (6 bases). CDR3 size: 15 residues. Trimming left V 5 bases short and J 1 base short, with 14 bases between. Germline V CDR1 and CDR2: SSHAT, FNYEAQ (reference sequence). The chain's CDR3 is CASSLTRDSQETQYF. The CDR3 coding sequence is TGTGCCAGCAGCCTCACAAGGGACTCCCAAGAGACCCAGTACTTC. The variable domain in full, completed from reference TRBV7-7 and TRBJ2-5, reads GAGVSQSPRYKVTKRGQDVTLRCDPISSHATLYWYQQALGQGPEFLTYFNYEAQPDKSGLPSDRFSAERPEGSISTLTIQRTEQRDSAMYRCASSLTRDSQETQYFGPGTRLLVL.